This entry lists 9 T cell receptor beta chains sequenced from one sample in a study of T cells in women clearing cervical HPV infection. Here immunoSEQ multiplex PCR was the method, and the copy in TCRdb shows in-frame clones only, minus some. This listing includes fewer than 30,000 clones. Material: blood buffy coat. The source of these receptors is a woman between 18 and 70 years old with a cervical HPV16 infection that either progressed to CIN3+ or cleared (not recorded which).

About this clone itself: The CDR3 is cut off 3 residues early in the read; its end comes from the germline J gene. J is TRBJ1-2 and V is TRBV18; tentative D call: TRBD1 (6 bases). The CDR3 has 14 amino acids. Germline values: CDR1 KGHSH, CDR2 LQKENI. V lost 3 bases and J 4 bases, leaving 12 bases between the germline ends. CDR3 region: CASSPPQGPYGYTF. Incomplete CDR3 DNA: TGTGCCAGCTCACCCCCACAGGGACCCTATGGC.

A word on this clone: The sequenced fragment ends 3 residues before the CDR3 boundary, so the rest is inferred from the germline J gene. J is TRBJ2-3 and V is TRBV7-9; D gene ambiguous. Germline V CDR1 and CDR2: SEHNR, FQNEAQ (reference sequence). V gave up 8 bases and J gave up 3 bases, with 6 bases separating them. CDR3 length: 11 amino acids. Incomplete CDR3 DNA: TGTGCCAGCGACTGGACAGATACG. Its protein product is CASDWTDT. The whole CDR3 reads CASDWTDTQYF. The full variable domain, in which reference TRBV7-9 and TRBJ2-3 provide the parts outside the CDR3, is DTGVSQNPRHKITKRGQNVTFRCDPISEHNRLYWYRQTLGQGPEFLTYFQNEAQLEKSRLLSDRFSAERPKGSFSTLEIQRTEQGDSAMYLCASDWTDTQYFGPGTRLTVL.

As regards this clone: The CDR3 end lies 3 residues beyond the end of the read and is filled in from the germline J gene. The V and J genes are TRBV7-2 and TRBJ2-1, with 8 positions matching TRBD2. Germline V gives CDR1 SGHTA, CDR2 FQGNSA. The CDR3 is made up of 15 amino acids. Unmatched junction bases numbered 3, after V lost 5 bases and J lost 0 bases. CDR3 sequence reads: CASSPGGSSYNEQFF. CDR3 DNA, as far as it was read: TGTGCCAGCAGCCCGGGGGGGAGCTCCTACAATGAG.

Concerning this clone itself: The read stops 3 residues short of the end of the CDR3; the missing end is completed from the germline J gene. This chain uses TRBV30 with TRBJ2-7, with TRBD1 matching 8 bases. The CDR3 loop spans 13 amino acids. The V segment lost 5 bases and the J segment 5 bases; nucleotides outside the gene matches: 8. Germline CDR1 reads GTSNPN; CDR2 reads SVGIG (reference sequence). The CDR3 is CAWATSQGDEQYF. The sequenced part of the CDR3 DNA is TGTGCCTGGGCCACGTCACAGGGGGACGAG.

In regard to this clone: The sequence runs out 3 residues before the end of the CDR3; the remainder is reconstructed from the germline J gene. The rearrangement uses TRBV2 and TRBJ2-1; D gene uncertain. The CDR3 extends over 13 amino acids. The V and J ends lost 5 bases and 8 bases respectively, with 13 bases between them. CDR1 SNHLY and CDR2 FYNNEI come from the germline V gene. The part of the CDR3 DNA that was read is TGTGCCAGCAGTCTCCTTAGGGTGGATGAG. As protein: CASSLLRVDE. The CDR3 as a whole reads CASSLLRVDEQFF.

Worth noting for this clone: The CDR3 end lies 3 residues beyond the end of the read and is filled in from the germline J gene. The chain is built from TRBV7-8 and TRBJ2-1, with TRBD2 matching over 11 bases. The V gene's germline CDR1 is SGHVS and CDR2 FQNEAQ. V lost 5 bases to trimming and J lost 4 bases; unmatched junction nucleotides: 4. The CDR3 length is 15 residues. Incomplete CDR3 DNA: TGTGCCAGCAGCACTAGCGGGGGACATTACAATGAG. It encodes CASSTSGGHYNE. The whole CDR3 is CASSTSGGHYNEQFF.

As for this clone: The sequenced fragment ends 3 residues before the CDR3 boundary, so the rest is inferred from the germline J gene. The J gene is TRBJ1-1, the V gene TRBV14; the match to TRBD1 covers 7 bases. Germline V gene data show CDR1 as SGHDN and CDR2 as FVKESK. V lost 4 bases, J lost 5 bases, and 10 bases stayed unmatched. This CDR3 spans 15 amino acids. The part of the CDR3 DNA that was read is TGTGCCAGCAGCCGACGACAGGGAACGGGAACTGAA. Residues: CASSRRQGTGTE. The whole CDR3 sequence is CASSRRQGTGTEAFF.

With respect to this clone: Read sequence stops 3 residues before the CDR3 end, and the germline J gene provides the missing end. The gene calls are TRBV11-2 and TRBJ1-1; D is unresolved. The CDR3 contains 14 residues. The germline gives CDR1 SGHAT, CDR2 FQNNGV. The V end was cut by 4 bases, the J end by 1 base, with 10 bases between. CDR3 DNA (partial): TGTGCCAGCAGCTCGTCATGGGCGAACACTGAA. As protein: CASSSSWANTE. The entire CDR3 protein is CASSSSWANTEAFF.

As regards this clone: Read data end 3 residues before the CDR3 end; the end is taken from the germline J gene. The rearrangement links TRBV18 to TRBJ1-6; possibly TRBD1 for D (6 bases). The CDR3 runs 16 residues. V lost 4 bases and J lost 4, with 14 bases in between. Germline V gene data show CDR1 as KGHSH and CDR2 as LQKENI. CDR3 bases read: TGTGCCAGCTCACAGGGGTCGACAGGTTATAATTCACCC. Residues: CASSQGSTGYNSP. The full CDR3 sequence reads CASSQGSTGYNSPLHF.